The present entry profiles one T cell receptor beta chain with its context. V was pared by 4 bases and J by 1 base, with 15 bases between. The CDR3 is 16 amino acids. Germline CDR1 SGHTS, CDR2 YDEGEE. Assay used: immunoSEQ multiplex PCR; TCRdb lists only in-frame clones, some missing. The profile shows about 160,000 clones, about 94% of them singletons. The data were taken from a study of control samples from healthy donors and cancer patients. The specimen was blood. The clonotype comes from a woman in her forties in good health. The chain employs TRBV5-8 and TRBJ1-5; D not certain. The DNA for the CDR3 is TGTGCCAGCAGCATACGACCCCCGGCAAGCAATCAGCCCCAGCATTTT. It specifies CASSIRPPASNQPQHF. The variable domain in full, with the rest retrieved from reference TRBV5-8 and TRBJ1-5, is EAGVTQSPTHLIKTRGQQATLRCSPISGHTSVYWYQQALGLGLQFLLWYDEGEERNRGNFPPRFSGRQFPNYSSELNVNALELEDSALYLCASSIRPPASNQPQHFGDGTRLSIL.